A single T cell receptor beta chain is shown here with its context. Those who donated, Caucasian adults without exception, all lived in Nashville, Tennessee. These data originate in a study of shared clonotypes between healthy human individuals. Overall study: The study used three CD4 naive, three CD4 memory, two CD8 naive and one CD8 memory plate per donor.

Germline V gene lookup returns CDR1 MNHEY and CDR2 SVGAGI. Trimming took off 2 bases at V and 2 bases at J, with 13 bases between the two ends. The CDR3 extends over 15 amino acids. Deep-level settings were used for running the assay. Original processing methods: Filtering differed, since immunoSEQ gave only junction sequences and no quality scores. Only in-frame clones appear in the TCRdb table, and some are missing; sequencing was by immunoSEQ multiplex PCR. V and J calls and clone size follow that table, whereas D and trimming were derived from the DNA. This sample yields about 1.5 million clones, of which around 98% are seen a single time; roughly 0.45% belongs to the top ten.

The chain employs TRBV6-5 and TRBJ2-7; D is uncertain. Sequenced: naive CD4+ T cells sorted from blood. Subset in this sample: CD45RA+ positively selected. The TCR sequence derives from a man aged 25-45 years in good health. Here the CDR3 DNA reads TGTGCCAGCAGTTACATCGGAGCGAAAACCTACGAGCAGTACTTC. Amino acids: CASSYIGAKTYEQYF.